Given below is one T cell receptor (beta chain) in context. This specimen comes from a study of blood T cell repertoires in COVID-19. Study details: Acute-phase and convalescent COVID-19 samples originated in the United States, Italy and Spain. Sources were T cells, B-cell-depleted T cells, or PBMCs; the material itself was cDNA or gDNA.

The germline V and J ends were trimmed by 7 bases and 7 bases, with 16 bases remaining between them. CDR1 MRHNA and CDR2 SNTAGT come from the germline V gene. The CDR3 is 13 residues long. Clones were read by immunoSEQ multiplex PCR, and TCRdb kept only the in-frame ones, dropping some. The data show around 100,000 clones, with roughly 76% seen just once and more than 4% held by the top ten. The rearrangement joins TRBV6-4 to TRBJ2-5, with TRBD2 as a possible D gene (7 bases). Sequencing input: peripheral blood. The TCR comes from a man older than 75 with COVID-19, enrolled during active disease. For the CDR3, the DNA is TGTGCCAGCAAAGCCGGGGGAGGGGGGACCCAGTACTTC. Residues: CASKAGGGGTQYF.